This is a list of T cell receptor beta chains from one sample in a study of shared clonotypes between healthy human individuals. Libraries were prepared by immunoSEQ multiplex PCR; TCRdb keeps only in-frame clonotypes and omits some of them. Of a few million clones in the sample, about 92% are singletons; the top ten hold roughly 0.36%. Source material: naive CD4+ T cells from PBMCs. The receptors originated from a young man in good health. Some clones in this sample may be carry-over from other donors' samples. The CDR3 runs from the conserved cysteine through the conserved F or W. The D gene is left open where the match is weak. The listing skips clone size in some rows; elsewhere it reads once, few, many or a size class.

d_gene	j_gene	abundance	v_gene	CDR3nt	CDR3aa
TRBD2	TRBJ2-3	.	TRBV5-1	TGCGCCAGCAGCTTCTACCTTACTAGCGGAAGTAGCACAGATACGCAGTATTTT	CASSFYLTSGSSTDTQYF
.	TRBJ1-1	.	TRBV5-4	TGTGCCAGCAGCTTGATGGGAGAAGCTTTCTTT	CASSLMGEAFF
TRBD1	TRBJ2-7	once	TRBV5-1	TGCGCCAGCAGCTCCCTTGGACAGGGTTATTACGAGCAGTACTTC	CASSSLGQGYYEQYF
.	TRBJ2-7	.	TRBV28	TGTGCAATCACCCCTACAGGACAATCTCGGGAGCAGTACTTC	CAITPTGQSREQYF
.	TRBJ2-3	.	TRBV30	TGTGCCTGGACAGGTCCTGGCACAGATACGCAGTATTTT	CAWTGPGTDTQYF
TRBD2	TRBJ2-5	.	TRBV28	TGTGCCAGCCGAACTAGCGACACACCCCTAAGAGAGACCCAGTACTTC	CASRTSDTPLRETQYF
TRBD1	TRBJ1-5	.	TRBV6-6	TGTGCCAGCAGTTACTCCGCAGGGGGTCAGCCCCAGCATTTT	CASSYSAGGQPQHF
TRBD2	TRBJ2-1	.	TRBV28	TGTGCCAGCAGTTTAATAGCGGGAGGGGCCTACAATGAGCAGTTCTTC	CASSLIAGGAYNEQFF
.	TRBJ2-1	.	TRBV5-6	TGTGCCAGCAGCTTGGGGGGTTATTCCTACAATGAGCAGTTCTTC	CASSLGGYSYNEQFF
TRBD2	TRBJ2-3	.	TRBV5-4	TGTGCCAGCAGCCCTGGTGTCGGAGCGGGAGGGCCAGATACGCAGTATTTT	CASSPGVGAGGPDTQYF
.	TRBJ2-7	.	TRBV19	TGTGCCAGTAGTGATACAGGGTACGAGCAGTACTTC	CASSDTGYEQYF
TRBD2	TRBJ2-2	.	TRBV7-2	TGTGCCAGCAGCTTGGATAGCGGGGGTTACACCGGGGAGCTGTTTTTT	CASSLDSGGYTGELFF
.	TRBJ2-7	.	TRBV6-5	TGTGCCAGCAGTTACTCGCCGACCCCCAGAGCTCAAGAGCAGTACTTC	CASSYSPTPRAQEQYF
.	TRBJ1-2	.	TRBV5-4	TGTGCCAGCAGCTTGGGCGGTGAGGGCTATGGCTACACCTTC	CASSLGGEGYGYTF
.	TRBJ2-7	.	TRBV25-1	TGTGCCAGCAGTCCGGCCGTCCAGAGCGAGCAGTACTTC	CASSPAVQSEQYF
TRBD1	TRBJ1-1	.	TRBV5-1	TGCGCCAGCAGCGGGGGGACAGGGCGGACTGAAGCTTTCTTT	CASSGGTGRTEAFF
.	TRBJ2-2	.	TRBV11-2	TGTGCCAGCAGCCTGGGGGCCAGGTCTACGAACACCGGGGAGCTGTTTTTT	CASSLGARSTNTGELFF
.	TRBJ2-1	.	TRBV21-1	TGTGCCAGCAGCAAAGGGTCTAGCGGGAAGGGTGAGCAGTTCTTC	CASSKGSSGKGEQFF
.	TRBJ1-2	.	TRBV29-1	TGCAGCTCCACGCTCGGGGACTATGGCTACACCTTC	CSSTLGDYGYTF
.	TRBJ1-3	.	TRBV10-3	TGTGCCACGGGGACCTTCGGGTCTGGAAACACCATATATTTT	CATGTFGSGNTIYF
TRBD1	TRBJ2-2	few	TRBV27	TGTGCCAGCAGTTTGCTCGGACAGGCAATCGGGGAGCTGTTTTTT	CASSLLGQAIGELFF
TRBD2	TRBJ2-1	.	TRBV5-1	TGCGCCAGCTTCGACCTAGCGGGAGTTGGGAATGAGCAGTTCTTC	CASFDLAGVGNEQFF
.	TRBJ2-2	.	TRBV15	TGTGCCACCAGCAGAGTGGGGGCGGGCGGGGAGCTGTTTTTT	CATSRVGAGGELFF
TRBD1	TRBJ2-7	.	TRBV5-1	TGCGCCAGCAGCTTGGGGGGGACAGGCAGCGAGCAGTACTTC	CASSLGGTGSEQYF
.	TRBJ2-4	.	TRBV7-8	TGTGCCAGCAGCCACGGACAGACGGGAAAAAACATTCAGTACTTC	CASSHGQTGKNIQYF
.	TRBJ1-3	.	TRBV27	TGTGCCAGTATGAGTTTAGACACCATATATTTT	CASMSLDTIYF
.	TRBJ2-3	.	TRBV6-6	TGTGCCAGCACCACAATAAGGGACTCACGCACAGATACGCAGTATTTT	CASTTIRDSRTDTQYF
TRBD1	TRBJ2-1	.	TRBV5-1	TGCGCCAGCACCGGGACAGGGGGCCACAATGAGCAGTTCTTC	CASTGTGGHNEQFF
.	TRBJ1-1	.	TRBV4-2	TGTGCCAGCAGCCAAGACGATTCCCGCACTGAAGCTTTCTTT	CASSQDDSRTEAFF
TRBD2	TRBJ2-2	.	TRBV15	TGTGCCACCAGCAGGGCCGGGACTAGTCGCACCGGGGAGCTGTTTTTT	CATSRAGTSRTGELFF
TRBD2	TRBJ2-7	.	TRBV7-2	TGTGCCAGCAGCCTATCTACCCGGGGCTCCGGGAGGGCCTACGAGCAGTACTTC	CASSLSTRGSGRAYEQYF
TRBD1	TRBJ2-7	.	TRBV28	TGTGCCAGCCGACGCGGGACAGGGGTTTACGAGCAGTACTTC	CASRRGTGVYEQYF
.	TRBJ2-2	.	TRBV9	TGTGCCAGCAGCGTAGAGGGGGTCGGGGAGCTGTTTTTT	CASSVEGVGELFF
TRBD2	TRBJ2-7	.	TRBV7-6	TGTGCCAGCAGCCCGGGACTAGCGGAACTCTCCTACGAGCAGTACTTC	CASSPGLAELSYEQYF
.	TRBJ2-5	.	TRBV5-1	TGCGCCAGCAGCTTGTCGGCAGCCCAAGAGACCCAGTACTTC	CASSLSAAQETQYF
TRBD2	TRBJ2-7	.	TRBV5-1	TGCGCCAGCAGCCGGGAGGGGTACGAGCAGTACTTC	CASSREGYEQYF
.	TRBJ2-7	.	TRBV7-2	TGTGCCAGCAGCAATGGAGCCTTATTCTACGAGCAGTACTTC	CASSNGALFYEQYF
TRBD2	TRBJ2-3	.	TRBV5-1	TGCGCCAGCCAAACTAGCGGAGGCAGCACAGATACGCAGTATTTT	CASQTSGGSTDTQYF
.	TRBJ1-2	.	TRBV5-1	TGCGCCAGCAGCTTCCGGGACGGAGACTATGGCTACACCTTC	CASSFRDGDYGYTF
.	TRBJ2-1	.	TRBV5-1	TGCGCCAGCAGCTTGGGGACGGCCTACAATGAGCAGTTCTTC	CASSLGTAYNEQFF
TRBD1	TRBJ2-7	.	TRBV5-1	TGCGCCAGCAGCTTGGGGACAGGCGGATTTAGCTCCTACGAGCAGTACTTC	CASSLGTGGFSSYEQYF
.	TRBJ1-4	.	TRBV28	TGTGCCAGCAGTTCACGGACGGACCTTAATGAAAAACTGTTTTTT	CASSSRTDLNEKLFF
.	TRBJ2-1	once	TRBV27	TGTGCCAGCAACCTTGTGGGAGGCCCGCCACTCAATGAGCAGTTCTTC	CASNLVGGPPLNEQFF
TRBD1	TRBJ1-2	.	TRBV27	TGTGCCAGCAGTCCAGGGGGACAAATAGCTAACTATGGCTACACCTTC	CASSPGGQIANYGYTF
.	TRBJ1-2	.	TRBV15	TGTGCCACCAGCAGGGGTAACTGGGATGGCTACACCTTC	CATSRGNWDGYTF
.	TRBJ1-2	.	TRBV5-1	TGCGCCAGCAGCTTGGGGCTCAGCTTAACTAACTATGGCTACACCTTC	CASSLGLSLTNYGYTF
.	TRBJ2-1	.	TRBV18	TGTGCCAGCTCACCACCCTCCTACAATGAGCAGTTCTTC	CASSPPSYNEQFF
.	TRBJ2-6	.	TRBV23-1	TGCGCCAGCAGTCAACGTTTGAGCTCTGGGGCCAACGTCCTGACTTTC	CASSQRLSSGANVLTF
TRBD1	TRBJ2-2	.	TRBV9	TGTGCCAGCAGCGTAGCCCCCAGGACAGGGTTAGGGGAGCTGTTTTTT	CASSVAPRTGLGELFF
.	TRBJ1-6	.	TRBV28	TGTGCCAGCCAGTACGGGACGGGGCTCCCCCTCCACTTT	CASQYGTGLPLHF
.	TRBJ2-2	.	TRBV30	TGTGCCTGGAACACGGGCCTTAACACCGGGGAGCTGTTTTTT	CAWNTGLNTGELFF
TRBD1	TRBJ2-7	.	TRBV10-3	TGTGCCATCAGCCCGGGACAGGGCTCCTACGAGCAGTACTTC	CAISPGQGSYEQYF
.	TRBJ1-1	.	TRBV19	TGTGCCAGTACCCCCGGGACGCTCCTGAACACTGAAGCTTTCTTT	CASTPGTLLNTEAFF
TRBD2	TRBJ2-5	.	TRBV5-1	TGCGCCAGCGGGAGACTAGCGGGCGAGGGAGAGACCCAGTACTTC	CASGRLAGEGETQYF
.	TRBJ2-2	.	TRBV14	TGTGCCAGCAGCCAATCGCCGGTGGCCGGGGAGCTGTTTTTT	CASSQSPVAGELFF